This paragraph covers one T cell receptor beta chain sequence. Its antigen remains unknown. These donors, healthy bone marrow donors, were studied. Germline lookup yields CDR1 MNHNY and CDR2 SVGAGI (reference sequence). This CDR3 comprises 14 residues. The V gene lost 2 bases and the J gene lost 0 bases, with 7 bases spanning the gap. Amplification used 60 Vbeta primers and 13 Jbeta primers. TCRdb's copy holds only in-frame clones and misses some; the assay was immunoSEQ multiplex PCR. The sample yields 72,000 or so clones, around two thirds seen once. The entry originates in a study of cytomegalovirus exposure and HLA in healthy donors. Study in general: Sequencing of 180 million or so T cells in an earlier analysis found around 110 million unique TCR beta sequences.

General study results and limits: Highest at DRB1 and lowest at HLA-C, TCR association rates differed among HLA loci in a later analysis. In an earlier analysis, about 90% or about 30%: the productive usage of most TCR beta V segments.

The receptor was derived from a human donor in good health. Sequencing was carried out using PBMCs. The chain has TRBV6-6 and TRBJ1-1; D call uncertain. The CDR3 reads CASSYTVLNTEAFF. Here the CDR3 DNA reads TGTGCCAGCAGTTACACGGTCTTGAACACTGAAGCTTTCTTT.